The sequence of this T cell receptor (beta chain) was determined in a study of Graves' ophthalmopathy and Graves' hyperthyroidism. For repertoire sequencing, the TCR beta CDR3 regions were amplified from RNA transcripts. RT-PCR in the first round used HTBI primers; a second-round multiplex PCR followed. TCRdb reprocessed the multiplex PCR reads via MiXCR and lists one record per CDR3 protein. The sample carries around 600,000 distinct CDR3 sequences, about two fifths recorded once. A single count supports this clonotype. Sequenced material: peripheral blood. The receptor was derived from an adult man with Graves' ophthalmopathy.

The DNA of the CDR3 is TGTGCCAGCACCCTGGGACTAGCGGGACAAGAGACCCAGTACTTC. Translation: CASTLGLAGQETQYF. V gene TRBV7-7 combines with J gene TRBJ2-5, with TRBD2 matching 13 bases. This CDR3 has 15 residues. Trimming at V came to 7 bases and at J to 2 bases, leaving 4 bases not matched to a gene. Germline V gives CDR1 SSHAT, CDR2 FNYEAQ (reference sequence).